This is a list of T cell receptor beta chains from one sample in a study of regulatory T cells in long-lasting Graves disease. TCRdb redid the calling of the multiplex PCR reads with MiXCR, one entry per CDR3 protein. The sample records roughly 500,000 distinct CDR3 sequences, under 25% being singletons. Sequenced material: peripheral blood mononuclear cells (PBMCs), taken when the disease was refractory, from a patient treated with antithyroid drugs. The source is a female donor with Graves disease. CDR3s include the opening cysteine and the closing phenylalanine or tryptophan. D genes are given only for firm matches. Clone size, where shown, is once, few, many, or a class for clones that have expanded.

j_call clone_size v_call d_call cdr3_aa cdr3_nt
TRBJ1-2 few TRBV20-1 TRBD1 CSARVQGSWYEYGYTF TGCAGTGCTAGAGTACAGGGGTCTTGGTACGAGTATGGCTACACCTTC
TRBJ2-7 many TRBV20-1 TRBD1 CSAGTGKVYEQYF TGCAGTGCTGGGACAGGGAAGGTCTACGAGCAGTACTTC
TRBJ2-2 many TRBV19 - CASSSGYYTGELFF TGTGCCAGTAGTAGTGGCTACTACACCGGGGAGCTGTTTTTT
TRBJ1-1 few TRBV4-3 - CASSRGINTEAFF TGCGCCAGCAGCCGAGGGATCAACACTGAAGCTTTCTTT
TRBJ2-7 - TRBV6-2/TRBV6-3 TRBD1 CASSPTDRAYFTYEQYF TGTGCCAGCAGCCCCACCGACAGGGCCTACTTCACCTACGAGCAGTACTTC
TRBJ2-5 many TRBV20-1 - CSASASLTETQYF TGCAGTGCTAGTGCCAGTCTTACGGAGACCCAGTACTTC
TRBJ2-7 - TRBV5-1 - CASSPSVTSYEQYF TGCGCCAGCAGCCCCTCAGTGACCTCCTACGAGCAGTACTTC
TRBJ2-1 once TRBV9 - CASSAPTYNEQFF TGTGCCAGCAGCGCTCCTACCTACAATGAGCAGTTCTTC
TRBJ2-5 many TRBV28 TRBD1 CASSNRGRETQYF TGTGCCAGCAGCAACAGGGGGCGAGAGACCCAGTACTTC
TRBJ2-1 - TRBV5-1 - CASSLGTEGNEQFF TGCGCCAGCAGCTTGGGGACCGAAGGGAATGAGCAGTTCTTC
TRBJ2-1 few TRBV14 - CASSQIGGYSYNEQFF TGTGCCAGCAGCCAGATTGGCGGGTACTCCTACAATGAGCAGTTCTTC
TRBJ2-6 few TRBV28 - CASSFGTTISGANVLTF TGTGCCAGCAGTTTTGGGACAACCATCTCTGGGGCCAACGTCCTGACTTTC
TRBJ2-1 - TRBV7-3 TRBD1 CASSFGPLGTGLEQFF TGTGCCAGCAGCTTTGGACCTCTCGGGACAGGGCTTGAGCAGTTCTTC
TRBJ2-7 - TRBV7-2 - CASSLGVRGYEQYF TGTGCCAGCAGCTTAGGAGTACGGGGATACGAGCAGTACTTC
TRBJ2-7 - TRBV3-1 TRBD1 CASSQTGDEQYF TGTGCCAGCAGCCAAACAGGGGACGAGCAGTACTTC
TRBJ2-2 many TRBV12-3/TRBV12-4 - CASSHGGGGELFF TGTGCCAGCAGTCACGGGGGTGGCGGGGAGCTGTTTTTT
TRBJ2-7 few TRBV7-3 TRBD2 CASSTVGLAGSSYEQYF TGTGCCAGCAGCACTGTTGGGCTAGCGGGGAGCTCCTACGAGCAGTACTTC
TRBJ2-7 many TRBV4-2 TRBD2 CASSQLRLAGVHEQYF TGTGCCAGCAGCCAATTGAGACTAGCGGGAGTGCACGAGCAGTACTTC
TRBJ1-2 many TRBV28 - CASTEEGRGGYTF TGTGCCAGCACCGAAGAGGGCAGGGGCGGCTACACCTTC
TRBJ1-5 - TRBV12-3/TRBV12-4 - CASSENLQSNQPQHF TGTGCCAGCAGTGAGAATCTGCAAAGCAATCAGCCCCAGCATTTT
TRBJ1-1 few TRBV18 - CASSPGGPLNTEAFF TGTGCCAGCTCACCAGGCGGGCCTTTGAACACTGAAGCTTTCTTT
TRBJ2-4 many TRBV28 TRBD2 CASSPRGGLAKNIQYF TGTGCCAGCAGTCCACGGGGGGGGTTGGCCAAAAACATTCAGTACTTC
TRBJ1-4 many TRBV10-3 - CAISETGQPTNEKLFF TGTGCCATCAGTGAAACCGGACAGCCAACTAATGAAAAACTGTTTTTT
TRBJ2-2 few TRBV7-3 TRBD1 CASSLIGTGSPGELFF TGTGCCAGCAGCTTAATTGGGACAGGGTCCCCCGGGGAGCTGTTTTTT
TRBJ2-2 few TRBV27 TRBD1 CASRRKWDRVSTGELFF TGTGCCAGCAGAAGGAAGTGGGACAGGGTTTCAACCGGGGAGCTGTTTTTT
TRBJ1-4 few TRBV7-9 - CASSLGTWGEKLFF TGTGCCAGCAGCTTGGGTACCTGGGGTGAAAAACTGTTTTTT
TRBJ2-4 many TRBV28 - CASSPDPSAKNIQYF TGTGCCAGCAGTCCGGACCCGTCGGCCAAAAACATTCAGTACTTC
TRBJ2-7 many TRBV7-8 - CASSLRTGIYEQYF TGTGCCAGCAGCTTACGGACGGGGATCTACGAGCAGTACTTC
TRBJ2-1 - TRBV27 TRBD2 CASSISVFRGVGLAVYNEQFF TGTGCCAGCAGTATTAGTGTGTTCAGGGGAGTGGGACTAGCGGTTTACAATGAGCAGTTCTTC
TRBJ2-3 once TRBV27 TRBD2 CASSPGLAAYTQYF TGTGCCAGCAGTCCGGGACTAGCTGCGTATACGCAGTATTTT
TRBJ2-5 - TRBV20-1 - CSARDQQETQYF TGCAGTGCTAGAGACCAGCAAGAGACCCAGTACTTC
TRBJ1-4 many TRBV27 - CASRGLQTNEKLFF TGTGCCAGCAGGGGGCTACAGACTAATGAAAAACTGTTTTTT
TRBJ1-3 - TRBV6-1 TRBD1 CASTRSGTDSGNTIYF TGTGCCAGTACGAGATCCGGGACAGACTCTGGAAACACCATATATTTT
TRBJ1-5 few TRBV6-2/TRBV6-3 - CASSYGAGRFDQPQHF TGTGCCAGCAGTTACGGGGCTGGACGGTTCGATCAGCCCCAGCATTTT
TRBJ2-2 - TRBV4-1 - CASSQSVAMGVTGELFF TGCGCCAGCAGCCAAAGCGTTGCCATGGGTGTCACCGGGGAGCTGTTTTTT
TRBJ1-1 few TRBV4-2 - CASSQGGGEAFF TGTGCCAGCAGCCAAGGAGGGGGTGAAGCTTTCTTT
TRBJ2-7 - TRBV14 TRBD1 CASSQVGQGYEQYF TGTGCCAGCAGCCAAGTGGGACAGGGCTACGAGCAGTACTTC
TRBJ2-7 - TRBV15 - CATSRVTTNEQYF TGTGCCACCAGCAGAGTTACAACTAACGAGCAGTACTTC
TRBJ2-3 - TRBV29-1 TRBD2 CSVAGVTDTQYF TGCAGCGTAGCGGGGGTGACAGATACGCAGTATTTT
TRBJ2-2 - TRBV24-1 - CATSDFDGVGELFF TGTGCCACCAGTGATTTTGATGGGGTCGGGGAGCTGTTTTTT
TRBJ1-2 few TRBV6-1 - CASREQLFYGYTF TGTGCCAGCAGGGAACAGCTATTCTATGGCTACACCTTC
TRBJ2-7 many TRBV3-1 TRBD2 CASSQDPGGAYEQYF TGTGCCAGCAGCCAAGATCCCGGGGGGGCCTACGAGCAGTACTTC
TRBJ1-6 many TRBV28 - CASSLRVGSGNSPLHF TGTGCCAGCAGTTTAAGGGTAGGCAGCGGGAATTCACCCCTCCACTTT
TRBJ2-2 - TRBV7-3 TRBD2 CASSLNPGLAYLDAGELFF TGTGCCAGCAGCTTAAACCCAGGACTAGCCTACCTTGACGCCGGGGAGCTGTTTTTT
TRBJ2-2 few TRBV27 - CASSQKTPTGVNTGELFF TGTGCCAGCAGTCAAAAAACACCCACAGGAGTCAACACCGGGGAGCTGTTTTTT
TRBJ2-2 many TRBV28 - CASSWVTGELFF TGTGCCAGCAGTTGGGTCACCGGGGAGCTGTTTTTT
TRBJ2-5 - TRBV20-1 - CSARERDPQETQYF TGCAGTGCTAGAGAGCGGGATCCCCAAGAGACCCAGTACTTC
TRBJ1-1 - TRBV4-1 TRBD1 CASSQDATGGNTEAFF TGCGCCAGCAGCCAAGATGCGACAGGGGGGAACACTGAAGCTTTCTTT